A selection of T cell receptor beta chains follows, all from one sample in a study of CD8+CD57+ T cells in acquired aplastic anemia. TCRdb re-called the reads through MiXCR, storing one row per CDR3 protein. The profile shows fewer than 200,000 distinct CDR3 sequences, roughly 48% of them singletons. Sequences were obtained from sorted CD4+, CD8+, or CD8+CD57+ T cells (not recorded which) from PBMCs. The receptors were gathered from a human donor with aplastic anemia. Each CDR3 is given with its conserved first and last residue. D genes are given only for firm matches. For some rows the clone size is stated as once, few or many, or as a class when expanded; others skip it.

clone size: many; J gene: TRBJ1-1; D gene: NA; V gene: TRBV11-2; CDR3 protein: CASSLDRAANTEAFF; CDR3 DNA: TGTGCCAGCAGCTTAGATAGGGCAGCGAACACTGAAGCTTTCTTT
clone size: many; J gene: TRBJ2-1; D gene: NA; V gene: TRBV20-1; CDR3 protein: CSARSAGSYDEQFF; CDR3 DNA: TGCAGTGCTAGGAGCGCAGGGTCTTACGATGAGCAGTTCTTC
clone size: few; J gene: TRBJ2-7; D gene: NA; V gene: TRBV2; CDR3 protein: CASSQLPGLYEQYF; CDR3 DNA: TGTGCCAGCAGTCAACTCCCAGGGCTTTACGAGCAGTACTTC
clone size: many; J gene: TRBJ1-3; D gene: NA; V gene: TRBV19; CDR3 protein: CASSILGAGNTIYF; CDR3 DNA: TGTGCCAGTAGTATACTAGGCGCAGGAAACACCATATATTTT
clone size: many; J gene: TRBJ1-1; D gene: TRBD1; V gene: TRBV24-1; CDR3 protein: CATSRRGGVAFF; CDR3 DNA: TGTGCCACCAGTAGACGAGGGGGCGTGGCTTTCTTT
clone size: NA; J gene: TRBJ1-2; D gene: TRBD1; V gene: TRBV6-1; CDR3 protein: CASLPGGNHHYGYTF; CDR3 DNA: TGTGCCAGCCTCCCAGGGGGGAACCATCACTATGGCTACACCTTC
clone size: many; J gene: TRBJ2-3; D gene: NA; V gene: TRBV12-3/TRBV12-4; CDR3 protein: CASSHMTDTDTQYF; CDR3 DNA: TGTGCCAGCAGCCATATGACAGACACAGATACGCAGTATTTT
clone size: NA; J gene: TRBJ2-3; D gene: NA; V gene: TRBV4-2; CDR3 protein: CASSTSAQGTDTQYF; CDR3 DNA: TGTGCCAGCAGCACTAGTGCTCAGGGCACAGATACGCAGTATTTT
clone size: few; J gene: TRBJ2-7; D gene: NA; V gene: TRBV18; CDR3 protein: CASSPMGGPGSYEQYF; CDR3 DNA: TGTGCCAGCTCACCAATGGGGGGGCCAGGCTCCTACGAGCAGTACTTC
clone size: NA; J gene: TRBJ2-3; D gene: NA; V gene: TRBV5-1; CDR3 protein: CASSLDLGARDTQYF; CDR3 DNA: TGCGCCAGCAGCTTGGATCTGGGGGCTAGAGATACGCAGTATTTT
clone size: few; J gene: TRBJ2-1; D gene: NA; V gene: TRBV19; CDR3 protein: CASSATVGEQFF; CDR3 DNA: TGTGCCAGTAGTGCGACAGTAGGTGAGCAGTTCTTC
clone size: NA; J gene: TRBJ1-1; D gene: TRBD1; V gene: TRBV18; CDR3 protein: CASSPPGQGVEAFF; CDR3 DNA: TGTGCCAGCTCCCCTCCGGGACAGGGTGTTGAAGCTTTCTTT
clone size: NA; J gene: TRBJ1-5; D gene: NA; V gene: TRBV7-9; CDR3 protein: CASSPGYDGSQPQHF; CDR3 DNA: TGTGCCAGCAGCCCAGGGTATGACGGCAGTCAGCCCCAGCATTTT
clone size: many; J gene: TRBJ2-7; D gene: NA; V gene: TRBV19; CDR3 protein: CASSMLPLYEQYF; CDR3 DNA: TGTGCCAGTAGTATGCTCCCCCTCTACGAGCAGTACTTC
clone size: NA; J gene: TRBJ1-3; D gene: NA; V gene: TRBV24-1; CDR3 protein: CATSDAEYGNTIYF; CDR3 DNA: TGTGCCACCAGCGACGCTGAATATGGAAACACCATATATTTT
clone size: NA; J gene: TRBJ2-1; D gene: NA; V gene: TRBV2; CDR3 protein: CASSSPALGFNEQFF; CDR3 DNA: TGTGCCAGCAGTTCCCCCGCCCTGGGGTTCAATGAGCAGTTCTTC
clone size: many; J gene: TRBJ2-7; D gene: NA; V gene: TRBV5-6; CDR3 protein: CASSLEPRGSYEQYF; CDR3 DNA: TGTGCCAGCAGCTTGGAGCCAAGGGGCTCCTACGAGCAGTACTTC
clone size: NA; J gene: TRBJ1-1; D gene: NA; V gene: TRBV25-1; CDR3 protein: CASSDSLQALPEAFF; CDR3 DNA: TGTGCCAGCAGTGATAGCTTACAGGCTCTACCTGAAGCTTTCTTT
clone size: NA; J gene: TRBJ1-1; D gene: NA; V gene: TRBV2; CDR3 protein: CASIVPPDWTVEAFF; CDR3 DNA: TGTGCCAGCATCGTACCCCCCGACTGGACAGTTGAAGCTTTCTTT
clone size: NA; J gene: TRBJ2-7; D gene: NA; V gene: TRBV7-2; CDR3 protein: CASTSPREQYF; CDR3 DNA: TGTGCCAGCACCTCCCCCCGGGAACAGTACTTC
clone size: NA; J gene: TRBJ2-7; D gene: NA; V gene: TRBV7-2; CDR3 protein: CASSLSRGEQYF; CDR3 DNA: TGTGCCAGCAGCTTATCCCGGGGAGAGCAGTACTTC
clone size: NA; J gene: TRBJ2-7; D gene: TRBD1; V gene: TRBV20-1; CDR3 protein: CSARSRTGREQYF; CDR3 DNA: TGCAGTGCTAGATCTCGGACAGGGCGCGAGCAGTACTTC
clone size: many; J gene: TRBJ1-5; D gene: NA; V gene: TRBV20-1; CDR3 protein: CSASGGFPNQPQHF; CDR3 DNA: TGCAGTGCTAGCGGTGGGTTCCCCAATCAGCCCCAGCATTTT
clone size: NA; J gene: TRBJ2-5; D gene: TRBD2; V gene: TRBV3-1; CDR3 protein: CASSQVSSGRRETQYF; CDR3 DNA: TGTGCCAGCAGCCAAGTTTCTAGCGGGAGACGAGAGACCCAGTACTTC
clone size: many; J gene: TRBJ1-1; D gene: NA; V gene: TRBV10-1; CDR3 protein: CASSETGTEAFF; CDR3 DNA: TGCGCCAGCAGTGAGACGGGTACTGAAGCTTTCTTT
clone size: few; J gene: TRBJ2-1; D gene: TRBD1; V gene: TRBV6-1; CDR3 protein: CASSARGSYNEQFF; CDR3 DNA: TGTGCCAGCAGCGCCAGGGGGTCTTACAATGAGCAGTTCTTC
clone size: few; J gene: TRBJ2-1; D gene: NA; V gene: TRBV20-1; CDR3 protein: CSARDNRDYNEQFF; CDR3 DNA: TGCAGTGCTAGAGATAACAGGGATTACAATGAGCAGTTCTTC
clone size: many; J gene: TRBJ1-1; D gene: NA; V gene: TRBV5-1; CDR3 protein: CASSLAGTSNEAFF; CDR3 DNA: TGCGCCAGCAGCTTGGCCGGGACTTCGAATGAAGCTTTCTTT
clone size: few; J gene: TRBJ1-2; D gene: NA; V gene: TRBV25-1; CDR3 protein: CASSDRGANYGYTF; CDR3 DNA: TGTGCCAGCAGTGATAGGGGAGCAAACTATGGCTACACCTTC
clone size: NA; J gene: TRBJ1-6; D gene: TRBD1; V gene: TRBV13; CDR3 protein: CASTQGAGSSPLHF; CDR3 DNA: TGTGCCAGCACCCAGGGGGCGGGCAGTTCACCCCTCCACTTT
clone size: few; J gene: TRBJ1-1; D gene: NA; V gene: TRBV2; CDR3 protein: CASRVNPGTTEAFF; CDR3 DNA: TGTGCCAGCAGGGTAAACCCCGGGACAACTGAAGCTTTCTTT
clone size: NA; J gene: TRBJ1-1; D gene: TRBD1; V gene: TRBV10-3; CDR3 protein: CAIAGRGDRGYMNTEAFF; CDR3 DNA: TGTGCCATCGCAGGGAGGGGGGACAGGGGATACATGAACACTGAAGCTTTCTTT
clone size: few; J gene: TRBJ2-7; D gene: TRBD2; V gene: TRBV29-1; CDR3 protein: CSVVSGRGYEQYF; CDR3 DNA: TGCAGCGTCGTTAGCGGGAGGGGGTACGAGCAGTACTTC
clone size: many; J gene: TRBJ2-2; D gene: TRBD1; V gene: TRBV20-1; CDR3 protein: CSASGDRGNTGELFF; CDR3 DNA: TGCAGTGCTAGCGGGGACAGGGGGAACACCGGGGAGCTGTTTTTT
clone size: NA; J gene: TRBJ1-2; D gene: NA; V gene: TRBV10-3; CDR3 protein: CAISGAAGEDGYTF; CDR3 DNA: TGTGCCATCAGTGGAGCGGCAGGGGAGGATGGCTACACCTTC
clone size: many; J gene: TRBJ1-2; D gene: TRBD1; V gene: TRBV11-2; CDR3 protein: CASSLWGSSQGVNYGYTF; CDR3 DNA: TGTGCCAGCAGCTTATGGGGCTCGTCCCAGGGGGTTAACTATGGCTACACCTTC
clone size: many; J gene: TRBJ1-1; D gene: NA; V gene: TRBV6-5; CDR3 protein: CASSYVPGQLNTEAFF; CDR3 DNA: TGTGCCAGCAGTTACGTTCCCGGACAGTTGAACACTGAAGCTTTCTTT
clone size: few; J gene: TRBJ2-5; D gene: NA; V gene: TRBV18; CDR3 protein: CASSPSESQYF; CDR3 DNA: TGTGCCAGCTCACCTTCAGAGTCCCAGTACTTC
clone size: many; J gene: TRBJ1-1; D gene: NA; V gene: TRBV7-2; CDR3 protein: CASSLVPNRLNTEAFF; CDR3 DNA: TGTGCCAGCAGCTTAGTGCCCAACAGACTGAACACTGAAGCTTTCTTT
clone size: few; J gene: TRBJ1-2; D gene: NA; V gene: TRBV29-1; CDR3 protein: CSVDHQGSDYTF; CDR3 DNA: TGCAGCGTTGACCACCAGGGCAGTGACTACACCTTC
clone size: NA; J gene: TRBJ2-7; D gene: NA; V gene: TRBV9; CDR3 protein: CASSPQDRFYEQYF; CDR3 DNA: TGTGCCAGCAGCCCCCAAGACAGGTTCTACGAGCAGTACTTC
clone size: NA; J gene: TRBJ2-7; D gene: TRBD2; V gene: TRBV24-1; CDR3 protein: CATSDFREGEQYF; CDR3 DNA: TGTGCCACCAGTGATTTCCGGGAGGGCGAGCAGTACTTC
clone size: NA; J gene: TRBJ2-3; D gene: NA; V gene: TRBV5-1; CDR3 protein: CASSVQLSTDTQYF; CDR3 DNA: TGCGCCAGCAGCGTACAACTTTCCACAGATACGCAGTATTTT
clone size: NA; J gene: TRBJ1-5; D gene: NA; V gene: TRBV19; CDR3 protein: CASSNGITKPQHF; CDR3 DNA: TGTGCCAGTTCCAACGGTATTACGAAGCCCCAGCATTTT
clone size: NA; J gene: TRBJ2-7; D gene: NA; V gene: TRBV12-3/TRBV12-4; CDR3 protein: CASSYPGDEQYF; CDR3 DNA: TGTGCCAGCAGTTACCCAGGGGACGAGCAGTACTTC